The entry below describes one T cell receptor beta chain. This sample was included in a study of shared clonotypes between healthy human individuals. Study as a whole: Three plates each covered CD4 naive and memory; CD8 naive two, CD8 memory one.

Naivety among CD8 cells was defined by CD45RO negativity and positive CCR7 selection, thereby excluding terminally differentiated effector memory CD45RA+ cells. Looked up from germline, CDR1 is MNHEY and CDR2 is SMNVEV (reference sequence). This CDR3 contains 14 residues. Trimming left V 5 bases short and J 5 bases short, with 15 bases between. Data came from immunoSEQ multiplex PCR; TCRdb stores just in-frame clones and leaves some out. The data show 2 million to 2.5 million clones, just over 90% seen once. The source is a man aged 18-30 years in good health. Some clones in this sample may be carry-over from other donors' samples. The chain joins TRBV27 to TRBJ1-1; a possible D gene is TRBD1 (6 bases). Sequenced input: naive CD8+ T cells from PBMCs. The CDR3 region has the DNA TGTGCCAGCAGTCCTACAGGGTTTGGAACTGAAGCTTTCTTT. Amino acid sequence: CASSPTGFGTEAFF.